This note documents a single T cell receptor (beta chain) sequence. Its antigen is still unknown. The sample belongs to a study of T cells after yellow fever vaccination. Study observations and caveats: The study noted that FACS-sorted repertoires could contain abundant clonotypes contaminating from the bulk population.

TCRdb re-derived calls from the 5' RACE reads in MiXCR, one entry per CDR3 protein. This sample has 450,000 to 600,000 distinct CDR3 sequences; roughly a sixth occur once, and the top ten carry about 18%. The clonotype originates from a man younger than 35 who received the YFV17D yellow fever vaccine. This specimen was PBMCs, taken 5 to 6 days after the first yellow fever vaccination.

CDR3: CASSPGPSNYGYTF. CDR3 nucleotides: TGTGCCAGCAGCCCGGGACCAAGCAACTATGGCTACACCTTC. The J gene is TRBJ1-2, the V gene TRBV7-2; D is perhaps TRBD1 (5 bases). V lost 5 bases and J 2 bases, leaving 12 bases between the germline ends. The CDR3 is 14 amino acids. In germline, CDR1 is SGHTA, CDR2 FQGNSA.